These 9 T cell receptor beta chains came from one sample sequenced in a study of OX40 agonist ivuxolimab in advanced cancers. Using immunoSEQ multiplex PCR, the repertoire was profiled, and TCRdb retains in-frame clones only, with some absent. The sample lists about 19,000 clones, roughly 73% occurring once. Material: CD4+ or CD8+ T cells sorted from blood, obtained in a trial of the OX40 agonist ivuxolimab. Every receptor here comes from an adult with an advanced solid tumor such as melanoma, head and neck, liver or kidney cancer.

The chain uses TRBV7-9 and TRBJ2-1; D is uncertain. This CDR3 comprises 15 residues. Trimming took 2 bases from V and 1 from J, leaving 9 bases between them. Germline-derived CDR1 and CDR2 are SEHNR and FQNEAQ (reference sequence). The CDR3 nucleotides read TGTGCCAGCAGCTTAACGCACCGTTCCTACAATGAGCAGTTCTTC. It codes for CASSLTHRSYNEQFF. The variable domain in full, with the rest retrieved from reference TRBV7-9 and TRBJ2-1, is DTGVSQNPRHKITKRGQNVTFRCDPISEHNRLYWYRQTLGQGPEFLTYFQNEAQLEKSRLLSDRFSAERPKGSFSTLEIQRTEQGDSAMYLCASSLTHRSYNEQFFGPGTRLTVL.

The V and J genes are TRBV7-8 and TRBJ2-5, with TRBD1 identical over 7 bases. The better agreement between TRBJ2-7 and the DNA end casts doubt on the J call. Germline V gene data show CDR1 as SGHVS and CDR2 as FQNEAQ. The CDR3 runs to 14 residues. The CDR3 here is CASSLSTGAYEQYF. The CDR3 coding sequence is TGTGCCAGCAGCTTATCAACAGGGGCCTACGAGCAGTACTTC.

This clone rates as medium-sized. This chain links TRBV19 with TRBJ1-1; D not resolved. Germline V gene data show CDR1 as LNHDA and CDR2 as SQIVND (reference sequence). The CDR3 covers 15 residues. Trimming stripped 3 bases from V and 6 bases from J, with 17 bases between. CDR3 region: CASSIAVGGQAEAFF. DNA for the CDR3: TGTGCCAGTAGTATCGCCGTTGGAGGGCAAGCTGAAGCTTTCTTT.

V is TRBV4-1 and J is TRBJ2-7, with D maybe TRBD1 (5 bases). V shed 6 bases and J shed 3 bases, with 21 bases lying between them. This CDR3 comprises 16 residues. Germline V gene lookup returns CDR1 MGHRA and CDR2 YSYEKL. CDR3 DNA: TGCGCCAGCAGTTACATTCCTTCGACAGTGGGCTACGAGCAGTACTTC. Amino acids: CASSYIPSTVGYEQYF.

This clone has a count of ten or more. The rearrangement joins TRBV7-9 to TRBJ2-7; TRBD2 matches at 9 bases. The V gene's germline CDR1 is SEHNR and CDR2 FQNEAQ (reference sequence). CDR3 length equals 17 residues. Trimming at V came to 7 bases and at J to 5 bases, leaving 18 bases not matched to a gene. The CDR3 loop reads CASTPREGLEGVNEQYF. CDR3 nucleotides: TGTGCCAGCACCCCGCGGGAGGGCTTGGAGGGCGTAAACGAGCAGTACTTC. Together with reference TRBV7-9 and TRBJ2-7, the CDR3 gives the full variable domain: DTGVSQNPRHKITKRGQNVTFRCDPISEHNRLYWYRQTLGQGPEFLTYFQNEAQLEKSRLLSDRFSAERPKGSFSTLEIQRTEQGDSAMYLCASTPREGLEGVNEQYFGPGTRLTVT.

This rearrangement joins TRBV19 to TRBJ1-2; D unclear. This CDR3 is 13 amino acids long. V lost 6 bases and J lost 4, with 12 bases in between. CDR1 and CDR2 from the germline V gene are LNHDA and SQIVND (reference sequence). CDR3 sequence reads: CASRADPSYGYTF. CDR3 nucleotides: TGTGCCAGTAGGGCCGACCCCAGCTATGGCTACACCTTC.

V gene TRBV5-6 combines with J gene TRBJ2-5; 9 nucleotides align to TRBD1. The CDR3 sequence is 15 residues long. The germline CDR1 and CDR2 sequences are SGHDT and YYEEEE. Germline trimming cut 5 bases from V and 4 bases from J; bases unmatched to any gene: 9. As DNA, the CDR3 is TGTGCCAGCAGTCGGTCCGGGACAGGGATAGAGACCCAGTACTTC. This encodes CASSRSGTGIETQYF.

The chain uses TRBV10-1 and TRBJ2-7; D not resolved. Germline V lookup: CDR1 WNHNN, CDR2 SYGVQD (reference sequence). V gave up 0 bases and J gave up 3 bases, with 6 bases separating them. The CDR3 totals 13 residues. CDR3 region: CASSESNSYEQYF. CDR3 bases: TGCGCCAGCAGTGAGTCGAACAGCTACGAGCAGTACTTC.

This chain connects TRBV4-3 to TRBJ2-1; a weak D match, TRBD2 (5 bases). V lost 1 base, J lost 0 bases, and 10 bases lay in between. CDR3 size: 16 residues. Germline V gives CDR1 LGHNA, CDR2 YSLEER. DNA of the CDR3: TGCGCCAGCAGCCAAGTGGCGGGTTCCTCCTACAATGAGCAGTTCTTC. This encodes CASSQVAGSSYNEQFF.